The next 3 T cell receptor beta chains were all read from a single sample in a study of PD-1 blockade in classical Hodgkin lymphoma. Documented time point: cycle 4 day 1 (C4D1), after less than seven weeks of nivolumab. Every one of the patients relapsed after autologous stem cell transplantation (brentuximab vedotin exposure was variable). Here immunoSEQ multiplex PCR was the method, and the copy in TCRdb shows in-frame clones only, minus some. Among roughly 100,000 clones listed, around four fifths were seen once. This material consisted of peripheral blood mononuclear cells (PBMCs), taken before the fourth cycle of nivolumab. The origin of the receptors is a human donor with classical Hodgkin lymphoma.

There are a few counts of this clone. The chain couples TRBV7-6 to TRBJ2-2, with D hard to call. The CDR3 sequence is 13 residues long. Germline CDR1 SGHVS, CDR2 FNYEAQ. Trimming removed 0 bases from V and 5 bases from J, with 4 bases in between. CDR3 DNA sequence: TGTGCCAGCAGCTTAGCGGTAACCGGGGAGCTGTTTTTT. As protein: CASSLAVTGELFF.

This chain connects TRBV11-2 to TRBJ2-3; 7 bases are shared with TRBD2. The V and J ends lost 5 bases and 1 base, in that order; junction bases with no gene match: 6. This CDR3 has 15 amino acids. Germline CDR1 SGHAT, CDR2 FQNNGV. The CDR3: CASSPGGAGTDTQYF. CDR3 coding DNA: TGTGCCAGCAGCCCGGGGGGAGCTGGCACAGATACGCAGTATTTT. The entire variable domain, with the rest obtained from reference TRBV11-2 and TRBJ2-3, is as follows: EAGVAQSPRYKIIEKRQSVAFWCNPISGHATLYWYQQILGQGPKLLIQFQNNGVVDDSQLPKDRFSAERLKGVDSTLKIQPAKLEDSAVYLCASSPGGAGTDTQYFGPGTRLTVL.

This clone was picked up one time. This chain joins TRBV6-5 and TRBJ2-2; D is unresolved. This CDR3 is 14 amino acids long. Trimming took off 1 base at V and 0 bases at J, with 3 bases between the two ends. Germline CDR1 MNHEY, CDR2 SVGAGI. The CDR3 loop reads CASSYLSNTGELFF. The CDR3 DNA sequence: TGTGCCAGCAGTTACTTGTCGAACACCGGGGAGCTGTTTTTT.